These 7 T cell receptor beta chains share one sample of origin, sequenced in a study of PD-1 blockade in classical Hodgkin lymphoma. Noted time point: cycle 4 day 1 (C4D1), after five to seven weeks of nivolumab. Every one of the patients relapsed after autologous stem cell transplantation (brentuximab vedotin exposure was variable). Assay used: immunoSEQ multiplex PCR; TCRdb lists only in-frame clones, some missing. The sample consists of 90,000 to 110,000 clones, more than 70% of them appearing once. The input for sequencing was peripheral blood mononuclear cells (PBMCs), taken before the fourth cycle of nivolumab. The receptors stem from a human donor with classical Hodgkin lymphoma.

This chain uses TRBV25-1 with TRBJ2-1; TRBD2 agrees at 12 bases. Trimming removed 4 bases from V and 7 bases from J; junction bases left unmatched: 11. The CDR3 has 17 residues. From germline, CDR1 is MGHDK and CDR2 SYGVNS. This CDR3 reads CASSVLAGGPRGNEQFF. DNA of the CDR3: TGTGCCAGCAGTGTGCTAGCGGGAGGGCCGAGAGGAAATGAGCAGTTCTTC.

CDR3 in DNA: TGTGCCAGCAGTGGGGGCTGGGGCACAGGCTCTAACTATGGCTACACCTTC. The encoded protein is CASSGGWGTGSNYGYTF. The chain links TRBV25-1 to TRBJ1-2; D is possibly TRBD1 (5 bases). Germline V CDR1 and CDR2: MGHDK, SYGVNS. V was clipped by 4 bases and J by 0 bases, with 18 bases between them. This CDR3 is built from 17 residues.

V gene TRBV30 combines with J gene TRBJ2-5; 9 bases fit TRBD1. The last part of the DNA fits TRBJ2-7 better; the J call may be wrong. The CDR3 totals 13 residues. The V gene's germline CDR1 is GTSNPN and CDR2 SVGIG (reference sequence). In nucleotides, the CDR3 is TGTGCCTGGAGTCCGGGACAGGGATACGAGCAGTACTTC. This codes for CAWSPGQGYEQYF.

The rearrangement links TRBV19 to TRBJ2-3, with D perhaps matching TRBD1 (5 bases). The V gene's germline CDR1 is LNHDA and CDR2 SQIVND (reference sequence). The CDR3 sequence is 15 residues long. Between the trimmed V and J ends, which lost 3 bases and 3 bases, there was a span of 13 bases. DNA for the CDR3: TGTGCCAGTAGTATTGGGGTGACAGATACAGATACGCAGTATTTT. Its translation is CASSIGVTDTDTQYF.

The rearrangement uses TRBV6-5 and TRBJ2-2; D is possibly TRBD2 (6 bases). Germline values: CDR1 MNHEY, CDR2 SVGAGI. CDR3 size: 13 residues. With 7 bases removed from V and 2 bases from J, the gap between germline ends came to 8 bases. The CDR3 region has the DNA TGTGCCAGCACGGAGGGAAACACCGGGGAGCTGTTTTTT. As protein: CASTEGNTGELFF.

The rearrangement joins TRBV27 to TRBJ2-7; D possibly corresponds to TRBD1 (6 bases). The CDR3 has 16 amino acids. V was shortened by 6 bases and J by 0 bases, with 18 bases between the two germline ends. Germline lookup yields CDR1 MNHEY and CDR2 SMNVEV (reference sequence). The DNA for the CDR3 is TGTGCCAGCAGCTTCCTTGGGGGCCGGACCTCCTACGAGCAGTACTTC. Its translation: CASSFLGGRTSYEQYF.

The rearrangement joins TRBV27 to TRBJ1-5; D uncertain. The germline V gene encodes CDR1 MNHEY and CDR2 SMNVEV (reference sequence). The ends were cut back, 5 bases at V and 0 bases at J, with 8 bases in the middle. The CDR3 length is 14 residues. The CDR3 region is CASSISYSNQPQHF. CDR3 sequence (DNA): TGTGCCAGCAGTATCTCCTATAGCAATCAGCCCCAGCATTTT.